Below are 9 T cell receptor beta chains sequenced from a single sample in a study of cytomegalovirus exposure and HLA in healthy donors. PCR amplification relied on 60 Vbeta primers (plus 13 Jbeta primers). Generated by immunoSEQ multiplex PCR, the TCRdb table keeps only in-frame clones and is missing some. The sample consists of 100,000 to 150,000 clones, over 70% of them appearing once. The sample taken for sequencing was PBMCs. The source is a woman aged 18-29 years in good health and CMV-seronegative.

The V call is TRBV11-2, the J call TRBJ2-7; D unresolved. V dropped 8 bases and J dropped 1 base, with 12 bases sitting between them. CDR1 and CDR2 from the germline V gene are SGHAT and FQNNGV. This CDR3 is built from 13 residues. CDR3 nucleotides: TGTGCCAGCGGCCAACCTCCGTCCTACGAGCAGTACTTC. This sequence encodes CASGQPPSYEQYF.

The V and J genes are TRBV29-1 and TRBJ1-1; 8 bases agree with TRBD1. The V gene end was trimmed by 7 bases and the J gene end by 3 bases; junction bases not matched to a gene: 4. The CDR3 is 12 residues long. Germline V gene sequence: CDR1 SQVTM, CDR2 ANQGSEA. The CDR3 DNA reads TGCAGCGCTGACAGGGGAGACACTGAAGCTTTCTTT. Translating it yields CSADRGDTEAFF.

The V call is TRBV19, the J call TRBJ2-5, with 7 bases identical to TRBD1. Per germline, CDR1 LNHDA and CDR2 SQIVND (reference sequence). This CDR3 has 15 amino acids. V lost 5 bases and J lost 5; bases outside the gene matches: 11. The chain's CDR3 is CASSHRGVWRETQYF. CDR3 nucleotides: TGTGCCAGTAGTCACAGGGGAGTCTGGAGGGAGACCCAGTACTTC.

The chain couples TRBV27 to TRBJ1-2; 7 nucleotides match TRBD1. Per germline, CDR1 MNHEY and CDR2 SMNVEV (reference sequence). V dropped 6 bases and J dropped 4; count of bases not matched to a gene: 8. The CDR3 spans 14 residues. This chain's CDR3 is CASRQTGTAYGYTF. The CDR3 DNA reads TGTGCCAGCAGACAAACCGGGACAGCCTATGGCTACACCTTC.

The chain carries TRBV27 and TRBJ1-2; D is unresolved. CDR1 and CDR2 (germline): MNHEY, SMNVEV (reference sequence). The CDR3 consists of 13 residues. Trimming removed 7 bases at V and 5 bases at J, with 14 bases between. CDR3 residues: CASTPGDAYGYTF. The CDR3 coding sequence is TGTGCCAGCACCCCCGGGGATGCATATGGCTACACCTTC.

The chain has TRBV5-4 and TRBJ1-5; D is ambiguous. This CDR3 region has 14 residues. The V and J ends lost 4 bases and 4 bases respectively, with 12 bases between them. Germline-derived CDR1 and CDR2 are SGHNT and YYREEE (reference sequence). CDR3 nucleotide sequence: TGTGCCAGCAGCCGAGGCGGAGAAAATCAGCCCCAGCATTTT. As protein: CASSRGGENQPQHF.

The J gene is TRBJ1-1, the V gene TRBV19, with 7 nucleotides matching TRBD1. From germline, CDR1 is LNHDA and CDR2 SQIVND (reference sequence). The CDR3 length is 14 residues. Losses at the gene ends were 7 bases for V and 1 base for J; bases not matched to a gene: 6. CDR3 sequence reads: CASTPTGSNTEAFF. In DNA form, the CDR3 reads TGTGCCAGTACCCCGACAGGGTCGAACACTGAAGCTTTCTTT.

This chain connects TRBV7-2 to TRBJ2-7; D is ambiguous. Germline V gene sequence: CDR1 SGHTA, CDR2 FQGNSA. This CDR3 has 15 amino acids. The V gene lost 0 bases and the J gene lost 2 bases, with 11 bases spanning the gap. For the CDR3, the DNA is TGTGCCAGCAGCTTAGCGACAAGCCGACCCTACGAGCAGTACTTC. Translation gives CASSLATSRPYEQYF.

In this sample, this clone turned up a few times. This chain joins TRBV15 and TRBJ1-4; D gene ambiguous. V was cut by 1 base and J by 8 bases, with 11 bases left in between. CDR1 and CDR2 from the germline V gene are LNHNV and YYDKDF (reference sequence). CDR3 length: 14 amino acids. DNA for the CDR3: TGTGCCACCAGCAGAGGGGTAGCAGACGAAAAACTGTTTTTT. It specifies CATSRGVADEKLFF.